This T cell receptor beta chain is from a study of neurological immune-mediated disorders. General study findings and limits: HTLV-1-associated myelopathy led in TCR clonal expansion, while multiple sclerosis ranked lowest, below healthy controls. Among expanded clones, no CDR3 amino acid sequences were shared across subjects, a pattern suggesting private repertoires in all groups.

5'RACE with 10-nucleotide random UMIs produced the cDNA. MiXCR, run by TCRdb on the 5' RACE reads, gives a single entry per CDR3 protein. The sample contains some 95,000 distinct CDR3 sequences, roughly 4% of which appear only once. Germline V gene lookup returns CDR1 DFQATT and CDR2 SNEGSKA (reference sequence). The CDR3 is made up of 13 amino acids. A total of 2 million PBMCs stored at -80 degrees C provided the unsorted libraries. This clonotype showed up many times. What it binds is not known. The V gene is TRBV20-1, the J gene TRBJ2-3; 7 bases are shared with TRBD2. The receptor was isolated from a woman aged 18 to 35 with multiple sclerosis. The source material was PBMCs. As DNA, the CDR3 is TGCAGGCCAGCGGGGACTCCGGAGGATACGCAGTATTTT. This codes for CRPAGTPEDTQYF.